The entry below describes one T cell receptor beta chain. The antigen remains undetermined. Trimming pared 5 bases from V and 2 bases from J, leaving 13 bases between. Germline-derived CDR1 and CDR2 are MNHEY and SMNVEV (reference sequence). This CDR3 contains 14 residues. These data originate in a study of T cell responses to AZD1222 COVID-19 vaccine. Findings and limits, study-wide: The donor group comprised mostly white British people and more females; the analysis possibly underestimated clonal diversity. Baseline serostatus was positive in only six AZD1222 recipients.

Clones were sequenced by immunoSEQ multiplex PCR, and TCRdb holds only the in-frame ones, with some missing. The sample lists about 48,000 clones, 70% to 90% occurring once. The TCR was taken from an adult who received the AZD1222 COVID-19 vaccine. This specimen consisted of peripheral blood, obtained 28 days after the second AZD1222 dose. The rearrangement links TRBV27 to TRBJ2-7; D gene uncertain. CDR3 in DNA: TGTGCCAGCAGTCCCCACAGTGTTCCCTACGAGCAGTACTTC. Amino acids: CASSPHSVPYEQYF.